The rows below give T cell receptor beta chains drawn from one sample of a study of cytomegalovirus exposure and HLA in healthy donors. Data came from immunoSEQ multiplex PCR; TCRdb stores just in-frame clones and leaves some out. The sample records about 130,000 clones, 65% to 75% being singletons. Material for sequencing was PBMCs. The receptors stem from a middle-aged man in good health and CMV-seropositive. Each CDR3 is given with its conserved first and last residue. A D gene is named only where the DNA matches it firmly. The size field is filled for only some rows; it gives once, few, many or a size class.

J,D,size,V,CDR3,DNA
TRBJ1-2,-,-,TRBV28,CASSTGLPVDGYTF,TGTGCCAGCAGTACGGGACTCCCCGTGGATGGCTACACCTTC
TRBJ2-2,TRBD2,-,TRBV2,CASRPSGANTGELFF,TGTGCCAGCAGACCCAGCGGGGCGAACACCGGGGAGCTGTTTTTT
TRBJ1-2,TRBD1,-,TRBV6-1,CASRKTGGNYGYTF,TGTGCCAGCAGGAAGACAGGGGGAAACTATGGCTACACCTTC
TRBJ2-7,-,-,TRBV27,CASSSPSFSSYEQYF,TGTGCCAGCAGTTCCCCCTCGTTCAGCTCCTACGAGCAGTACTTC
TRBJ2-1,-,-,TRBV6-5,CASSFRVSSYNEQFF,TGTGCCAGCAGTTTCCGGGTCAGCTCCTACAATGAGCAGTTCTTC
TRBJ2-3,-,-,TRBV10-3,CATSTGGSGNTQYF,TGTGCCACTTCAACGGGTGGTAGCGGAAATACGCAGTATTTT
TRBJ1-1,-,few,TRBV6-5,CASRLLDRNTEAFF,TGTGCCAGCAGATTACTCGACAGGAACACTGAAGCTTTCTTT
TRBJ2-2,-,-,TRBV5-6,CASSQGTGELFF,TGTGCCAGCAGCCAGGGGACCGGGGAGCTGTTTTTT
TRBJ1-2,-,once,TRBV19,CASSPTAYNYGYTF,TGTGCCAGTAGTCCGACAGCGTATAACTATGGCTACACCTTC
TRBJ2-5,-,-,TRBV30,CAWSLGTGRSSGGLRETQYF,TGTGCCTGGAGCCTCGGGACAGGGAGAAGTAGCGGGGGGCTTAGGGAGACCCAGTACTTC
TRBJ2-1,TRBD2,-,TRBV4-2,CASSQEASGGAYNEQFF,TGTGCCAGCAGCCAAGAGGCTAGTGGGGGGGCCTACAATGAGCAGTTCTTC
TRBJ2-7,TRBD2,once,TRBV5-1,CASSPTSGRSYEQYF,TGCGCCAGCAGCCCAACTAGCGGGAGGAGTTACGAGCAGTACTTC
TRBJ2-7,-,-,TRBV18,CASSPGAFHSYEQYF,TGTGCCAGCTCACCAGGAGCGTTCCACTCCTACGAGCAGTACTTC
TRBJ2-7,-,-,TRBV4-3,CASSQVAALHYEQYF,TGCGCCAGCAGCCAAGTTGCCGCGCTTCATTACGAGCAGTACTTC
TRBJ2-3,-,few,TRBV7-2,CASSQQTGATQYF,TGTGCCAGCAGCCAACAAACGGGAGCTACGCAGTATTTT
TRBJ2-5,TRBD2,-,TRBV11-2,CASIAGGGETQYF,TGTGCCAGTATAGCGGGGGGCGGAGAGACCCAGTACTTC